This passage covers 17 T cell receptor beta chains from one sample sequenced in a study of blood T cell repertoires in COVID-19. Here immunoSEQ multiplex PCR was the method, and the copy in TCRdb shows in-frame clones only, minus some. The sample includes approximately 200,000 clones, roughly four fifths of them seen just once. The sequenced sample consisted of peripheral blood. The receptors here all came from a human donor with acute or convalescent COVID-19. The donor label of this sample is uncertain.

The J gene is TRBJ2-1, the V gene TRBV24-1; TRBD2 matches at 9 bases. CDR3 size: 16 residues. V shed 0 bases, J shed 6 bases, and the junction held 5 bases outside the gene matches. Germline V lookup: CDR1 KGHDR, CDR2 SFDVKD. DNA of the CDR3: TGTGCCACCAGTGATTTGGCGGGAGGGCCCCCCAATGAGCAGTTCTTC. Amino acid sequence: CATSDLAGGPPNEQFF.

The chain recombines TRBV19 with TRBJ1-5; TRBD1 matches 7 bases. Germline V lookup: CDR1 LNHDA, CDR2 SQIVND (reference sequence). The CDR3 totals 14 residues. V was pared by 8 bases and J by 4 bases, with 8 bases of the junction left unmatched. CDR3 sequence: CASERGTVNQPQHF. In DNA, the CDR3 is TGTGCCAGTGAGCGAGGGACAGTTAATCAGCCCCAGCATTTT.

V is TRBV9 and J is TRBJ2-7, with TRBD2 as a possible D gene (6 bases). Per germline, CDR1 SGDLS and CDR2 YYNGEE. The CDR3 is made up of 15 amino acids. V was shortened by 0 bases and J by 3 bases, with 13 bases between the two germline ends. The CDR3 sequence: CASSVAASAHYEQYF. CDR3 coding DNA: TGTGCCAGCAGCGTAGCGGCTAGCGCCCACTACGAGCAGTACTTC.

This clone came up once. The gene calls are TRBV28 and TRBJ2-7; 9 bases fit TRBD1. J lost 3 bases, V lost 6 bases, and 9 bases had no gene match. Germline V gene sequence: CDR1 MDHEN, CDR2 SYDVKM. The CDR3 spans 15 residues. CDR3 sequence reads: CASSESQGARYEQYF. The CDR3 nucleotides read TGTGCCAGCAGCGAATCACAGGGGGCGCGCTACGAGCAGTACTTC.

This chain connects TRBV6-5 to TRBJ2-1; 10 nucleotides agree with TRBD1. V was pared by 4 bases and J by 5 bases, with 8 bases of the junction left unmatched. Germline V gene sequence: CDR1 MNHEY, CDR2 SVGAGI. The CDR3 is 16 residues long. CDR3 in amino acids: CASSSLRQGADNEQFF. The CDR3 DNA is TGTGCCAGCAGTTCCTTGAGACAGGGGGCAGACAATGAGCAGTTCTTC.

This clone has more than one count but fewer than ten. In nucleotides, the CDR3 is TGCGCCAGCAGCCAAGATTGGCAGACTATAACTAATGAAAAACTGTTTTTT. Translating gives CASSQDWQTITNEKLFF. The genes are TRBV4-3 and TRBJ1-4, with D unclear. V lost 0 bases, J lost 1 base, and 12 bases lay in between. CDR1 and CDR2 (germline): LGHNA, YSLEER. The CDR3 covers 17 residues.

This chain uses TRBV4-2 with TRBJ2-7, with TRBD2 identical over 7 bases. This CDR3 has 15 amino acids. The V gene's germline CDR1 is LGHNA and CDR2 YNFKEQ. The ends lost 3 bases at V and 4 bases at J; junction bases unmatched: 9. This CDR3 reads CASSQATAGEYEQYF. DNA for the CDR3: TGTGCCAGCAGCCAGGCAACGGCGGGAGAGTACGAGCAGTACTTC.

V usage is TRBV28 and J usage is TRBJ1-5, with 7 bases matching TRBD1. The V segment lost 6 bases and the J segment 4 bases; nucleotides outside the gene matches: 15. Germline lookup yields CDR1 MDHEN and CDR2 SYDVKM. The CDR3 extends over 17 amino acids. CDR3 sequence reads: CASSVPNRGVLNQPQHF. The CDR3 DNA reads as TGTGCCAGCAGCGTGCCCAACAGGGGCGTACTTAATCAGCCCCAGCATTTT.

This clone was found a few times. This rearrangement joins TRBV5-4 to TRBJ2-7; 7 positions agree with TRBD1. With V trimmed by 2 bases and J by 5 bases, 4 bases remained unmatched. There are 13 residues in the CDR3. Germline loops: CDR1 SGHNT, CDR2 YYREEE (reference sequence). The DNA of the CDR3 is TGTGCCAGCAGCTTTCCGGGACAGAACGAGCAGTACTTC. Encoded protein: CASSFPGQNEQYF.

The chain recombines TRBV6-1 with TRBJ2-2; D is unclear. Trimming cost V 2 bases and J 7 bases, with 14 bases left between them. The V gene's germline CDR1 is MNHNS and CDR2 SASEGT. The CDR3 totals 15 residues. The CDR3 bases are TGTGCCAGCAGTGAAATTTCCAGGCTCATCGGGGAGCTGTTTTTT. Its translation: CASSEISRLIGELFF.

This clone was picked up one time. J is TRBJ2-5 and V is TRBV5-1; D possibly corresponds to TRBD2 (6 bases). The V end lost 0 bases, the J end lost 5 bases, and 17 bases lay between the germline ends. The length of the CDR3 is 16 residues. Germline lookup yields CDR1 SGHRS and CDR2 YFSETQ. As DNA, the CDR3 is TGCGCCAGCAGCTTGGCCGGGACCTGGGGAGGCGAGACCCAGTACTTC. The encoded protein is CASSLAGTWGGETQYF.

The V and J genes are TRBV5-1 and TRBJ2-7; 7 nucleotides match TRBD2. V gave up 3 bases and J gave up 4 bases; unmatched junction bases: 10. The CDR3 loop spans 15 amino acids. Germline CDR1 and CDR2: SGHRS and YFSETQ. The CDR3 sequence: CASSWTWGGGYEQYF. CDR3 nucleotide sequence: TGCGCCAGCAGCTGGACTTGGGGCGGGGGATACGAGCAGTACTTC.

V usage is TRBV24-1 and J usage is TRBJ2-1, with 14 bases identical to TRBD2. Germline values: CDR1 KGHDR, CDR2 SFDVKD. The CDR3 spans 18 residues. V dropped 3 bases and J dropped 8; count of bases not matched to a gene: 11. The CDR3 spells CATSDRRTSGRSIDEQFF. Here the CDR3 DNA reads TGTGCCACCAGTGATCGTCGGACTAGCGGGAGGTCGATAGATGAGCAGTTCTTC.

This clone was counted only a few times. This chain links TRBV5-5 with TRBJ2-7; a possible D gene is TRBD1 (6 bases). This CDR3 is built from 12 residues. The V gene's germline CDR1 is SGHKS and CDR2 YYEKEE (reference sequence). V gave up 4 bases and J gave up 3 bases, with 8 bases separating them. CDR3 in amino acids: CASSGQRYEQYF. The CDR3, as DNA: TGTGCCAGCAGCGGACAGCGCTACGAGCAGTACTTC.

The chain employs TRBV7-9 and TRBJ2-5, with 11 positions matching TRBD1. This CDR3 comprises 15 residues. The germline V gene encodes CDR1 SEHNR and CDR2 FQNEAQ (reference sequence). The ends lost 3 bases at V and 5 bases at J; junction bases unmatched: 5. The CDR3 sequence: CASSLGTGGRETQYF. CDR3 bases: TGTGCCAGCAGCTTGGGGACAGGGGGAAGGGAGACCCAGTACTTC.

The CDR3 is CASSLAGQGGSGYTF. CDR3 nucleotides: TGTGCCAGCAGCTTAGCAGGACAGGGAGGGAGCGGCTACACCTTC. The chain has TRBV7-9 and TRBJ1-2, with 8 bases matching TRBD1. Looked up from germline, CDR1 is SEHNR and CDR2 is FQNEAQ (reference sequence). The CDR3 covers 15 residues. V lost 0 bases, J lost 8 bases, and 8 bases stayed unmatched.

The chain links TRBV9 to TRBJ2-1; TRBD2 matches 14 bases. J was trimmed by 7 bases and V by 3 bases; bases with no gene match: 6. The CDR3 covers 16 residues. Per germline, CDR1 SGDLS and CDR2 YYNGEE. The CDR3 is CASSASGTSGSNEQFF. CDR3 nucleotides: TGTGCCAGCAGCGCCTCCGGGACTAGCGGGAGTAATGAGCAGTTCTTC.